Listed here are 30 T cell receptor beta chains from one sample, sequenced in a study of breast tumors, draining lymph nodes, adjacent tissues. TCRdb reprocessed the multiplex PCR reads with MiXCR, giving one entry per CDR3 protein. This sample carries about 180,000 distinct CDR3 sequences, about 30% of them seen once, and the ten largest clones take 3.5% to 4.5%. Breast cancer patients provided tissue from their axillary draining lymph nodes. What was sequenced was axillary lymph node tissue. Receptors originate from a female donor with breast cancer. Some clones in this sample may be carry-over from other donors' samples.

For this clonotype: A much larger clone differs from this one at a single base, so this may be a read error. V is TRBV5-1 and J is TRBJ2-7; tentatively, D is TRBD2 (6 bases). The germline V gene encodes CDR1 SGHRS and CDR2 YFSETQ. With 5 bases removed from V and 3 bases from J, the gap between germline ends came to 27 bases. This CDR3 is 18 amino acids long. CDR3 DNA: TGCGCCAGCAGAGAGAACTTTAGATTCTCCGGGAGCTTCTACGAGCAGTACTTC. This encodes CASRENFRFSGSFYEQYF.

This clonotype was counted many times. The chain recombines TRBV11-3 with TRBJ1-2; D call uncertain. CDR3 length equals 14 residues. Trimming took off 4 bases at V and 8 bases at J, with 17 bases between the two ends. The germline V gene encodes CDR1 SGHNT and CDR2 YENEEA. CDR3 residues: CASSSEGLRPGYTF. CDR3 nucleotides: TGTGCCAGCAGCTCGGAGGGCCTCCGACCAGGCTACACCTTC.

Many counts were recorded for this clonotype. This sequence joins TRBV19 and TRBJ2-3; D may correspond to TRBD1 or TRBD2 (6 bases each). V lost 5 bases, J lost 0 bases, and 15 bases lay in between. The CDR3 is 16 amino acids. The germline gives CDR1 LNHDA, CDR2 SQIVND (reference sequence). The CDR3, as DNA: TGTGCCAGTAGTCCGGGGGACACTGCTAGCACAGATACGCAGTATTTT. Its protein product is CASSPGDTASTDTQYF.

Ten or more counts support this clonotype. The V and J genes are TRBV6-2 or TRBV6-3 and TRBJ2-5; possible D gene TRBD2, 7 bases. The CDR3 totals 14 residues. V lost 5 bases and J lost 3, with 13 bases in between. Germline V gene data show CDR1 as MNHEY and CDR2 as SVGEGT. The CDR3 coding sequence is TGTGCCAGCAGTCGGGGGGCCTACGAAGAGACCCAGTACTTC. Amino acids: CASSRGAYEETQYF.

The DNA of the CDR3 is TGCAGTGCTCGGGGGGGGGGCGGGACCCAAGAGACCCAGTACTTC. The encoded protein is CSARGGGGTQETQYF. The chain links TRBV20-1 to TRBJ2-5, with 8 bases that match TRBD2. The CDR3 is 15 residues long. Germline V lookup: CDR1 DFQATT, CDR2 SNEGSKA (reference sequence). The ends lost 5 bases at V and 1 base at J; junction bases unmatched: 9.

Remarks on this clonotype: A much larger clone is a single base away; this may be a read error. This chain connects TRBV5-4 to TRBJ2-7; TRBD2 matches at 7 bases. The CDR3 totals 12 residues. Looked up from germline, CDR1 is SGHNT and CDR2 is YYREEE (reference sequence). The CDR3 DNA is TGTGCCAGCAGCTTGACGGGGGGTGGGCAGCACTTC. It yields the protein CASSLTGGGQHF.

This clonotype was picked up many times. The V call is TRBV6-6, the J call TRBJ2-2; 7 positions agree with TRBD2. The CDR3 runs 15 residues. In germline, CDR1 is MNHNY, CDR2 SVGAGI (reference sequence). J lost 5 bases, V lost 2 bases, and 5 bases had no gene match. The DNA for the CDR3 is TGTGCCAGCAGTTACCTATGGGGGGGAACCGGGGAGCTGTTTTTT. It yields the protein CASSYLWGGTGELFF.

This clonotype appeared many times. The chain joins TRBV20-1 to TRBJ1-2; D unclear. Trimming removed 0 bases at V and 4 bases at J, with 18 bases between. The CDR3 sequence is 16 residues long. Germline V CDR1 and CDR2: DFQATT, SNEGSKA (reference sequence). The CDR3 spells CSARESGFGEGYGYTF. In DNA, the CDR3 is TGCAGTGCTAGAGAATCAGGCTTTGGGGAGGGCTATGGCTACACCTTC.

This clonotype came up many times. The V call is TRBV14, the J call TRBJ2-7, with 8 bases identical to TRBD2. Per the germline V gene, CDR1 is SGHDN and CDR2 is FVKESK. The CDR3 is 16 residues long. Unmatched junction bases numbered 13, after V lost 0 bases and J lost 9 bases. Written as DNA, the CDR3 is TGTGCCAGCAGCCAAGATCCCAGCGGGAGCTACCGGGGGCAGTACTTC. It yields the protein CASSQDPSGSYRGQYF.

This clonotype came up a few times. The V call is TRBV9, the J call TRBJ1-1, with D maybe TRBD1 (6 bases). V lost 4 bases to trimming and J lost 10 bases, with 17 bases between them. From germline, CDR1 is SGDLS and CDR2 YYNGEE. There are 13 residues in the CDR3. CDR3 coding DNA: TGTGCCAGCAGCTACCCACCAGGGGACGGAGCTTTCTTT. Encoded protein: CASSYPPGDGAFF.

Notes on this clonotype: A single base separates this from a much larger clone, so it may be a read error. This chain links TRBV7-6 with TRBJ1-2, with no clear D. CDR1 SGHVS and CDR2 FNYEAQ come from the germline V gene. V lost 0 bases and J lost 5, with 7 bases in between. The CDR3 consists of 13 residues. Here the CDR3 reads CASSLAATYGYTF. The DNA for the CDR3 is TGTGCCAGCAGCTTAGCGGCGACTTATGGCTACACCTTC.

The sample holds many counts of this clonotype. The chain carries TRBV11-3 and TRBJ2-3; either TRBD1 or TRBD2 may fit D (5 bases each). CDR3 length: 17 residues. Per the germline V gene, CDR1 is SGHNT and CDR2 is YENEEA. V was clipped by 1 base and J by 5 bases, with 19 bases between them. The CDR3 loop reads CASSLARGVVSGDTQYF. The DNA of the CDR3 is TGTGCCAGCAGCTTAGCTCGGGGCGTCGTTAGTGGAGATACGCAGTATTTT.

A note on this clonotype: A clone one base away is much larger, so this may be a read error. Lacking the conserved final phenylalanine or tryptophan, this CDR3 likely reflects a read error. The CDR3 nucleotides are TGTGCCAGCAGCGTAGTTTCTTCGGGTGAAAAACTGTTTGTT. This sequence encodes CASSVVSSGEKLFV. The chain has TRBV9 and TRBJ1-4, with D unclear. The length of the CDR3 is 14 residues. Germline CDR1 SGDLS, CDR2 YYNGEE. Trimming left V 0 bases short and J 7 bases short, with 10 bases between.

The rearrangement uses TRBV7-2 and TRBJ1-1; possible D gene TRBD1, 5 bases. Deletions cut 0 bases from V and 2 bases from J, with 10 bases between. The CDR3 spans 15 residues. CDR1 SGHTA and CDR2 FQGNSA come from the germline V gene. CDR3 residues: CASSLATGLNTEAFF. As DNA, the CDR3 is TGTGCCAGCAGCTTAGCCACAGGATTAAACACTGAAGCTTTCTTT.

Turning to this clonotype: A much bigger clone sits one base away, suggesting this may be a read error. V and J are TRBV14 and TRBJ2-1; D gene unclear. The CDR3 consists of 18 residues. Germline CDR1 SGHDN, CDR2 FVKESK. CDR3 residues: CASSQGTPSWSSYNGQFF. As DNA, the CDR3 is TGTGCCAGCAGCCAGGGCACCCCAAGCTGGAGCTCCTACAATGGGCAGTTCTTC.

This clonotype was recorded many times. This rearrangement joins TRBV10-3 to TRBJ2-5, with D unclear. V was trimmed by 3 bases and J by 1 base, leaving 18 bases between them. The CDR3 has 17 residues. Germline V gene sequence: CDR1 ENHRY, CDR2 SYGVKD. DNA of the CDR3: TGTGCCATCAGTGACCCTGAATCAGGCCAGACCCAAGAGACCCAGTACTTC. Translated, it gives CAISDPESGQTQETQYF.

This clonotype showed up many times. The chain combines TRBV12-3 or TRBV12-4 with TRBJ2-2; tentatively, D is TRBD1 or TRBD2 (5 bases each). Trimming removed 7 bases from V and 6 bases from J, with 6 bases in between. This CDR3 has 11 amino acids. CDR3 DNA: TGTGCCAGCACGGGGCCCGGGGAGCTGTTTTTT. It yields the protein CASTGPGELFF.

The rearrangement uses TRBV20-1 and TRBJ1-1; 8 bases align to TRBD1. After removal of 2 bases from V and 5 bases from J, the junction contained 7 bases not matched to a gene. Germline V gives CDR1 DFQATT, CDR2 SNEGSKA (reference sequence). The CDR3 spans 14 residues. CDR3 coding DNA: TGCAGTGCTAGATCTGGACAGGGCGTGACTGAAGCTTTCTTT. Translating gives CSARSGQGVTEAFF.

This clonotype was observed many times. The chain joins TRBV7-9 to TRBJ2-5; TRBD2 matches at 9 bases. The J segment lost 5 bases and the V segment lost 5 bases, leaving 15 bases of the junction unmatched. This CDR3 region has 17 residues. Germline V CDR1 and CDR2: SEHNR, FQNEAQ (reference sequence). The CDR3 DNA reads as TGTGCCAGCAGCCCTGGACTGAGCGGGGGGCGGACGGAGACCCAGTACTTC. This encodes CASSPGLSGGRTETQYF.

Turning to this clonotype: Given a much more abundant clone one base away, this may be a read error. The rearrangement joins TRBV6-1 to TRBJ2-2; D not resolved. Germline CDR1 and CDR2: MNHNS and SASEGT. Between the trimmed V and J ends, which lost 10 bases and 6 bases, there was a span of 6 bases. This CDR3 region has 10 residues. CDR3 sequence: CATLPGELFF. The CDR3 nucleotides read TGTGCCACCCTCCCCGGGGAGCTGTTTTTT.

Notes on this clonotype: Germline and junction disagree at one end, which may indicate a read error. The chain has TRBV7-7 and TRBJ1-4; 7 bases are shared with TRBD1. Germline V gene data show CDR1 as SSHAT and CDR2 as FNYEAQ (reference sequence). The CDR3 runs to 17 residues. The CDR3, as DNA: TGTGCTAGCAGCCCCACCGGGGGTGCGGCAGGGGGGGAAAAACTGTTTTTT. Its translation is CASSPTGGAAGGEKLFF.

Remarks on this clonotype: At one of its ends the junction is not consistent with the germline gene, which may arise from a read error. This sequence joins TRBV7-2 and TRBJ1-2; D perhaps matches TRBD1 (5 bases). Germline CDR1 SGHTA, CDR2 FQGNSA. The CDR3 length is 15 residues. CDR3 sequence: CASSLYPPGKKGYPF. DNA of the CDR3: TGTGCCAGCAGCTTGTATCCCCCAGGGAAGAAGGGCTACCCCTTC.

This clonotype has more than one count but fewer than ten. This sequence may be a read error, since a much larger clone differs from it by one base. This rearrangement joins TRBV20-1 to TRBJ2-5; 13 bases match TRBD2. Germline-derived CDR1 and CDR2 are DFQATT and SNEGSKA (reference sequence). The CDR3 loop spans 14 amino acids. With 5 bases clipped from V and 7 bases from J, the junction kept 7 bases outside the gene matches. The CDR3 reads CSASPGLAGTTQYF. The DNA for the CDR3 is TGCAGTGCTTCTCCGGGACTAGCGGGAACGACCCAGTACTTC.

This rearrangement joins TRBV5-6 to TRBJ2-2; no definite D call. V was shortened by 4 bases and J by 9 bases, with 4 bases between the two germline ends. The CDR3 runs to 10 residues. The germline gives CDR1 SGHDT, CDR2 YYEEEE. CDR3 nucleotide sequence: TGTGCCAGCAGCCTCCGGGAGCTGTTTTTT. This codes for CASSLRELFF.

This clonotype was recorded once. The chain couples TRBV18 to TRBJ2-1, with 9 bases matching TRBD2. Germline V lookup: CDR1 KGHSH, CDR2 LQKENI. The CDR3 contains 18 residues. With V trimmed by 6 bases and J by 4 bases, 16 bases remained unmatched. CDR3 nucleotides: TGTGCCAGCTCGCTGCTCTATAGCGGGGGCTCTAATTACAATGAGCAGTTCTTC. Translated: CASSLLYSGGSNYNEQFF.

This clonotype appeared many times. The V and J genes are TRBV7-9 and TRBJ2-3, with 8 bases matching TRBD2. The V gene's germline CDR1 is SEHNR and CDR2 FQNEAQ (reference sequence). J was trimmed by 0 bases and V by 5 bases; bases with no gene match: 10. The CDR3 runs 17 residues. DNA for the CDR3: TGTGCCAGCAGCCGCTTATTAGCGGGATATAGCACAGATACGCAGTATTTT. It encodes CASSRLLAGYSTDTQYF.

In its sample, this clonotype was seen many times. The chain combines TRBV5-6 with TRBJ2-5; D uncertain. The CDR3 totals 13 residues. From germline, CDR1 is SGHDT and CDR2 YYEEEE. Trimming cost V 1 base and J 5 bases, with 9 bases left between them. CDR3 protein: CASSLLGLETQYF. The CDR3 bases are TGTGCCAGCAGCTTGTTAGGGTTGGAGACCCAGTACTTC.

This clonotype came up many times. The rearrangement uses TRBV5-5 and TRBJ2-7; D gene ambiguous. The CDR3 is 13 residues long. Germline V CDR1 and CDR2: SGHKS, YYEKEE (reference sequence). Between the trimmed V and J ends, which lost 1 base and 2 bases, there was a span of 7 bases. The CDR3, as DNA: TGTGCCAGCAGCTTGCAACGGGCCTACGAGCAGTACTTC. This encodes CASSLQRAYEQYF. Full variable domain (rest looked up from reference TRBV5-5 and TRBJ2-7): DAGVTQSPTHLIKTRGQQVTLRCSPISGHKSVSWYQQVLGQGPQFIFQYYEKEERGRGNFPDRFSARQFPNYSSELNVNALLLGDSALYLCASSLQRAYEQYFGPGTRLTVT.

Of note for this clonotype: This clone may be a read error of a much larger clone one base away. The chain carries TRBV4-1 and TRBJ2-1, with 9 bases identical to TRBD2. There are 19 residues in the CDR3. The germline V gene encodes CDR1 MGHRA and CDR2 YSYEKL. CDR3 bases: TGTGCCAGCAGCCAAGGGAGCGGGAGGTTCACCGCGTCCTACAATGGGCAGTTCTTC. It translates to CASSQGSGRFTASYNGQFF.

This clonotype was picked up many times. The rearrangement joins TRBV4-1 to TRBJ2-3; D is perhaps TRBD2 (6 bases). CDR3 size: 14 residues. Germline V gene data show CDR1 as MGHRA and CDR2 as YSYEKL. The V end was cut by 5 bases, the J end by 6 bases, with 15 bases between. CDR3 sequence (DNA): TGCGCCAGCAGCGGCCCACGGGAGTGGGATACGCAGTATTTT. Protein sequence: CASSGPREWDTQYF.